The sequence of this TCR beta chain was determined in a study of tumor-infiltrating lymphocytes in primary liver carcinoma. Overall study context: Aged between 30 and 69 years, the patients were men and women. Spanning 4.2 to 10 cm, the tumors were T1-T3 N0M0.

TCR beta cDNA was reverse-transcribed from 500 ng of total RNA. The reaction used a constant-region primer and ProtoScript II reverse transcriptase. Three nested multiplex PCR rounds of slightly modified ARM-PCR generated TCR beta libraries. With TRBV1-TRBV30 forward primers and a C-beta reverse primer, the first two PCR rounds were run for approximately 10 cycles each. TCRdb ran MiXCR on the multiplex PCR reads and lists one entry per CDR3 protein. Here the sample spans approximately 80,000 distinct CDR3 sequences, roughly two thirds being singletons. Study-level points and caveats: In tumor-adjacent and tumor-blood pairs, overlap was lower than in tumor region pairs. Top-250-clone fractions were significantly higher in tumors than in blood (p = 0.039).

Regarding this clonotype: What it recognizes is unknown. One end of the junction varies from germline; a read error may be responsible.

The study co-extracted DNA and RNA from about 19-30 mg of unsorted bulk tissue. This CDR3 has 11 amino acids. Germline CDR1 reads SQVTM; CDR2 reads ANQGSEA. This TCR came from a man in his forties or fifties with primary liver carcinoma and hepatitis B virus infection. The chain combines TRBV29-1 with TRBJ2-3; D unclear. The sequenced sample was tumor-adjacent normal liver tissue. CDR3 sequence (DNA): TGCAGCGCCTGTGGTCCTGATACGCAGTACTTT. Protein: CSACGPDTQYF.